This T cell receptor beta chain was retrieved from a study of cytomegalovirus exposure and HLA in healthy donors. Overall study findings and caveats: Available immune exposure information was restricted to CMV serostatus only.

A remark on this clone: Its antigen remains unknown.

Sampled while nominally healthy, donors likely had unrecorded immune exposures. 60 Vbeta and 13 Jbeta primers were used in PCR. Here immunoSEQ multiplex PCR was the method, and the copy in TCRdb shows in-frame clones only, minus some. This sample yields roughly 49,000 clones, of which around 80% are seen a single time; 2% to 2.5% belongs to the top ten. V was pared by 11 bases and J by 5 bases, with 9 bases between. This CDR3 has 10 amino acids. CDR1 is SNHLY, CDR2 FYNNEI, per germline. Sequencing was carried out using PBMCs. The chain couples TRBV2 to TRBJ2-5, with D unclear. The sequence was obtained from a boy between 10 and 17 years old in good health and CMV-seropositive. The DNA for the CDR3 is TGTGCCGCCGGAGAGGAGACCCAGTACTTC. It encodes CAAGEETQYF.